The text below deals with one TCR beta chain. Its antigen is not known. Here immunoSEQ multiplex PCR was the method, and the copy in TCRdb shows in-frame clones only, minus some. The sample comprises approximately 180,000 clones, about 89% of which are singletons, and 1.5% to 2% rests with the top ten. The sample belongs to a study of T cell responses to AZD1222 COVID-19 vaccine. Study-wide context: Second-dose intervals near 4 or 12 weeks were combined.

Findings and caveats of the study: A rise in Spike-specific TCR breadth and depth followed two AZD1222 doses. Vaccine-related CD4 TCRs covered spike, predominating at 160-218 and 743-854. Donors were chiefly white British, with a greater number of females, and clonal diversity was perhaps underestimated.

The V gene lost 5 bases and the J gene lost 8 bases, with 16 bases spanning the gap. Germline CDR1 SEHNR, CDR2 FQNEAQ (reference sequence). CDR3 size: 14 residues. The genes are TRBV7-9 and TRBJ2-1; the D gene is possibly TRBD1 (6 bases). The TCR originated in an adult in good health. The sample consisted of peripheral blood, taken on day 0 of AZD1222 vaccination. CDR3 bases: TGTGCCAGCAGCCGACGGACAGAGGTCGATGAGCAGTTCTTC. This translates into CASSRRTEVDEQFF.